A selection of T cell receptor beta chains follows, all from one sample in a study of T cell responses to AZD1222 COVID-19 vaccine. TCRdb's copy holds only in-frame clones and misses some; the assay was immunoSEQ multiplex PCR. The sample yields some 130,000 clones, 70% to 90% seen once. Material: peripheral blood, obtained on day 0 of AZD1222 vaccination. Receptors were obtained from an adult in good health. Each CDR3 is given with its conserved first and last residue. Each record gives: V gene, J gene, clone size, D gene, CDR3 DNA, CDR3 protein. A D gene is named only where the DNA matches it firmly. Size values are once, few and many counts, or a class for expanded clones, and some rows have none.

TRBV28,TRBJ1-5,.,.,TGTGCCAGCAACCGCAGGGGTTATAGCAATCAGCCCCAGCATTTT,CASNRRGYSNQPQHF
TRBV2,TRBJ1-2,.,.,TGTGCCAGCCGCCCCGGGGGGGCGGGTACCTTATGGCCCTACACCTTC,CASRPGGAGTLWPYTF
TRBV28,TRBJ2-5,.,.,TGTGCCACCAAATGGGGCAGGGCTTCAGAGACCCAGTACTTC,CATKWGRASETQYF
TRBV28,TRBJ1-5,.,.,TGTGCCACTAGAGGGGGGTATAGCAATCAGCCCCAGCATTTT,CATRGGYSNQPQHF
TRBV2,TRBJ2-1,.,.,TGTGCCAGCAGTCCCGTCGCGGGCTCCTACAATGAGCAGTTCTTC,CASSPVAGSYNEQFF
TRBV12-5,TRBJ1-1,.,TRBD1,TGTGCTAGTGGTCCACTGACAGGGACCGGTGAAGCTTTCTTT,CASGPLTGTGEAFF
TRBV5-1,TRBJ2-5,.,.,TGCGCCAGCAGCCTCTCGTTGGGGAGCGGTGGAGAGACCCAGTACTTC,CASSLSLGSGGETQYF
TRBV5-8,TRBJ2-3,.,TRBD2,TGTGCCAGCAGCAGAGGACTAGCGTACACAGATACGCAGTATTTT,CASSRGLAYTDTQYF
TRBV3-1/TRBV3-2,TRBJ2-5,once,.,TGTGCCAGCAGCCATCGTCAGGACGCGACCCAGTACTTC,CASSHRQDATQYF
TRBV25-1,TRBJ2-5,.,TRBD1,TGTGCCAGCAGTACGACAGGGTTCCAAGAGACCCAGTACTTC,CASSTTGFQETQYF
TRBV30,TRBJ2-1,.,.,TGTGCCTGGAGTGTAAGAAGCTCTACCTACAATGAGCAGTTCTTC,CAWSVRSSTYNEQFF
TRBV12-3/TRBV12-4,TRBJ2-2,.,.,TGTGCCAGCAGTTCCGGGTGGACCGGGGAGCTGTTTTTT,CASSSGWTGELFF
TRBV6-1,TRBJ2-7,few,.,TGTGCCAGCAGCTACGGGCCCTACGAGCAGTACTTC,CASSYGPYEQYF
TRBV24-1,TRBJ2-7,.,.,TGTGCCACCAGTGATGGCTACGAGCAGTACTTC,CATSDGYEQYF
TRBV3-1/TRBV3-2,TRBJ2-6,few,.,TGTGCCAGCTCACGGGGGTCTGGGGCCAACGTCCTGACTTTC,CASSRGSGANVLTF
TRBV7-9,TRBJ1-3,.,.,TGTGCCAGCAGCTTAGCTTCCCCCTCTGGAAACACCATATATTTT,CASSLASPSGNTIYF
TRBV2,TRBJ2-7,once,.,TGTGCCAGCAGTGAAAGCCCGGCCGAGCAGTACTTC,CASSESPAEQYF
TRBV28,TRBJ1-4,few,TRBD1,TGTGCCAGCAGTTCAACAGGGGGCAGGGAAAAACTGTTTTTT,CASSSTGGREKLFF
TRBV7-2,TRBJ1-5,few,.,TGTGCCAGCAGCTTACAGGGGACCCGCGGCAGCAATCAGCCCCAGCATTTT,CASSLQGTRGSNQPQHF
TRBV5-4,TRBJ2-7,.,.,TGTGCCAGCAGCCCGGCCGGCGGTCCTAGCTCCTACGAGCAGTACTTC,CASSPAGGPSSYEQYF
TRBV5-4,TRBJ2-1,.,TRBD1,TGTGCCAGCAGCCCGGGACAGGGGATCCCCTACAATGAGCAGTTCTTC,CASSPGQGIPYNEQFF
TRBV29-1,TRBJ1-4,.,.,TGCAGCGCCTGCCAGGGATCCGGGACTAATGAAAAACTGTTTTTT,CSACQGSGTNEKLFF
TRBV28,TRBJ1-4,.,.,TGTGCCAGCAGCCTCGACCGGAAACTGTTTTTT,CASSLDRKLFF
TRBV24-1,TRBJ2-3,.,TRBD2,TGTGCCACCAGTGATAATGAGACTAGCGGTAGGGCACGGGATACGCAGTATTTT,CATSDNETSGRARDTQYF
TRBV5-4,TRBJ2-7,.,.,TGTGCCAGCAGCTTGACAGTGGGGGAGCAGTACTTC,CASSLTVGEQYF
TRBV13,TRBJ2-7,once,.,TGTGCCAGCAGCTTAGGGGTTAGCAACACCTACGAGCAGTACTTC,CASSLGVSNTYEQYF
TRBV19,TRBJ1-5,once,.,TGTGCCAGTACGAGGGACAAGTATAGCAATCAGCCCCAGCATTTT,CASTRDKYSNQPQHF